The rows below give T cell receptor beta chains drawn from one sample of a study of blood T cell repertoires in COVID-19. Sequencing used immunoSEQ multiplex PCR; TCRdb keeps in-frame clones, though not all of them. The table includes tens of thousands of clones, about 86% detected once. Sequencing was done on a sample of peripheral blood. The source of these receptors is a woman in her sixties or seventies with acute or convalescent COVID-19. Each CDR3 is given with its conserved first and last residue. Each record gives: CDR3 protein, J gene, V gene.

CDR3 protein: CASSDRGSGGINEQFF
J gene: TRBJ2-1
V gene: TRBV6-4

CDR3 protein: CASRAGGRAYNEQFF
J gene: TRBJ2-1
V gene: TRBV2

CDR3 protein: CASSLRAGMGNIQYF
J gene: TRBJ2-4
V gene: TRBV5-4

CDR3 protein: CATSGPPLYYGYTF
J gene: TRBJ1-2
V gene: TRBV24-1

CDR3 protein: CAWSVQGGYTF
J gene: TRBJ1-2
V gene: TRBV30

CDR3 protein: CASSLEGGLLQETQYF
J gene: TRBJ2-5
V gene: TRBV5-1

CDR3 protein: CATSDPGQGIQQFF
J gene: TRBJ2-1
V gene: TRBV24-1

CDR3 protein: CAISETDNYGYTF
J gene: TRBJ1-2
V gene: TRBV10-3

CDR3 protein: CASSLQGMNTEAFF
J gene: TRBJ1-1
V gene: TRBV7-9

CDR3 protein: CASSHLDRNTEAFF
J gene: TRBJ1-1
V gene: TRBV14